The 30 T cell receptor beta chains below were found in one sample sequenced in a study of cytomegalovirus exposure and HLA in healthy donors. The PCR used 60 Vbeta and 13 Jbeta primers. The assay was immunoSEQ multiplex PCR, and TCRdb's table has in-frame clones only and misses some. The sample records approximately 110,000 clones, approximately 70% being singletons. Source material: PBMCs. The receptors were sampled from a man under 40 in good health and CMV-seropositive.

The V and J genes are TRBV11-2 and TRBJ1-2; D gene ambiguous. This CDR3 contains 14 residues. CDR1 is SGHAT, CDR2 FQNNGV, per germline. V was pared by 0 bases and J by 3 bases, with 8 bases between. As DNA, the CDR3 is TGTGCCAGCAGCTTAGATCTAACTTACTATGGCTACACCTTC. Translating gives CASSLDLTYYGYTF.

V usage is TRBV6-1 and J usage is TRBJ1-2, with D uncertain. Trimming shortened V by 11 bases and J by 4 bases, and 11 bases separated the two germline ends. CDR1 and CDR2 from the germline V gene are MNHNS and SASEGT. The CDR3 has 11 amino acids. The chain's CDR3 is CAYYSPYGYTF. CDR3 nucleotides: TGTGCCTATTACAGCCCCTATGGCTACACCTTC.

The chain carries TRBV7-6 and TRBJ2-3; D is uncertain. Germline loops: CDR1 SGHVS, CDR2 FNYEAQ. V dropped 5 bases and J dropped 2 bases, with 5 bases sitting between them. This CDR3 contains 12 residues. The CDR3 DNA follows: TGTGCCAGCAGCCCTCCCACAGATACGCAGTATTTT. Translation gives CASSPPTDTQYF.

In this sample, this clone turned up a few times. This chain's CDR3 is CASSESGRGPGEQFF. The CDR3 DNA reads as TGTGCCAGCAGCGAGAGCGGGAGAGGACCGGGGGAGCAGTTCTTC. This chain links TRBV9 with TRBJ2-1; 8 nucleotides match TRBD2. V dropped 3 bases and J dropped 10; count of bases not matched to a gene: 12. The germline V gene has CDR1 SGDLS and CDR2 YYNGEE. The length of the CDR3 is 15 residues. Full variable domain (outside the CDR3, taken from reference TRBV9 and TRBJ2-1): DSGVTQTPKHLITATGQRVTLRCSPRSGDLSVYWYQQSLDQGLQFLIQYYNGEERAKGNILERFSAQQFPDLHSELNLSSLELGDSALYFCASSESGRGPGEQFFGPGTRLTVL.

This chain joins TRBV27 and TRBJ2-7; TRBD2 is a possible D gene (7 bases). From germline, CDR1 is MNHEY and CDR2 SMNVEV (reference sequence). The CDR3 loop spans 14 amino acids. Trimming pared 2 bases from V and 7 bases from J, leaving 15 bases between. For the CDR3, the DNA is TGTGCCAGCAGTTTAGGACGCAGGGGAGGGGAGCAGTACGTC. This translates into CASSLGRRGGEQYV.

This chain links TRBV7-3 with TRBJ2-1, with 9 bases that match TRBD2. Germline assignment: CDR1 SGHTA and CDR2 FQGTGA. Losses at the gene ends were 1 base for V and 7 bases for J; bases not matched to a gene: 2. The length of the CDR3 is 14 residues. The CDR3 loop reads CASSLRLAANEQFF. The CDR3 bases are TGTGCCAGCAGCTTAAGACTAGCGGCTAATGAGCAGTTCTTC.

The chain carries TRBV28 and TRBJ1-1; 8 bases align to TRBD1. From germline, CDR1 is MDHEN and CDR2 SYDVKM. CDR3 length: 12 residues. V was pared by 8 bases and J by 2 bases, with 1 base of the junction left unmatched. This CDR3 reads CASAGGNTEAFF. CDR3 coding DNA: TGTGCCAGCGCAGGGGGCAACACTGAAGCTTTCTTT.

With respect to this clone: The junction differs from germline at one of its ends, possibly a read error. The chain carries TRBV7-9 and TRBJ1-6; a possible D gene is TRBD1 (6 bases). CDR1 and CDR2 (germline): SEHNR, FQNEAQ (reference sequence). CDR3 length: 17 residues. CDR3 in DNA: TGTTCCAGCAGCCCAGGCGGGGGGGCCTCCTATAATTCACCCCTCCACTTT. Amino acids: CSSSPGGGASYNSPLHF.

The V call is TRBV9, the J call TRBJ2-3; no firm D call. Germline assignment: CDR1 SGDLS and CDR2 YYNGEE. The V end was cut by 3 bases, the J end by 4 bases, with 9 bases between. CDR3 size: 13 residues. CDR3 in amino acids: CASSALGSDTQYF. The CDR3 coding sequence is TGTGCCAGCAGCGCCCTAGGATCAGATACGCAGTATTTT.

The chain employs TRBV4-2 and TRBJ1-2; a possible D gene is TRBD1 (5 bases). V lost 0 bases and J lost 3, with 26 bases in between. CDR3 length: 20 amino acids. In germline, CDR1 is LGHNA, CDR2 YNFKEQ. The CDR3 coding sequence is TGTGCCAGCAGCCAAGATGGACCTGGGGCATCCGGGAGTAGCGACTATGGCTACACCTTC. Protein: CASSQDGPGASGSSDYGYTF.

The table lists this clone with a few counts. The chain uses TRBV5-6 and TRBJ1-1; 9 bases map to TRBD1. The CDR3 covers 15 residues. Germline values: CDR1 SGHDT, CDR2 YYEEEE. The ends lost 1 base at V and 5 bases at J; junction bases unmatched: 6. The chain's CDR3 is CASSLIPGQGTEAFF. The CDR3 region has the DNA TGTGCCAGCAGCTTGATTCCGGGACAGGGTACTGAAGCTTTCTTT.

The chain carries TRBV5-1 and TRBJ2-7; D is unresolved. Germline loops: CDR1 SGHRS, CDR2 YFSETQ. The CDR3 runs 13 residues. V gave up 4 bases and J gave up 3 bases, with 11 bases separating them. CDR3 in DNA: TGCGCCAGCAGCCGAGGCCAGAACTACGAGCAGTACTTC. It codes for CASSRGQNYEQYF.

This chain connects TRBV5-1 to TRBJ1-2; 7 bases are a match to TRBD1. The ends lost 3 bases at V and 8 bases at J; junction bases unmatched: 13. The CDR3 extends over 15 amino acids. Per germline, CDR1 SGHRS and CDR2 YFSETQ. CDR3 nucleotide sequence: TGCGCCAGCAGCTCTAACAGGGGTCGACTGCGGGGCTACACCTTC. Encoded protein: CASSSNRGRLRGYTF.

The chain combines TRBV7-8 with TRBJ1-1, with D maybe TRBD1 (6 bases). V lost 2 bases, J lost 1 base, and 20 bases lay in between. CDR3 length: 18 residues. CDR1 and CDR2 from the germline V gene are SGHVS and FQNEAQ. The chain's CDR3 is CASSLFGTGITQNTEAFF. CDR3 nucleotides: TGTGCCAGCAGCTTATTTGGTACAGGGATTACACAGAACACTGAAGCTTTCTTT. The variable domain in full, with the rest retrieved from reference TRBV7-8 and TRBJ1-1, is GAGVSQSPRYKVAKRGQDVALRCDPISGHVSLFWYQQALGQGPEFLTYFQNEAQLDKSGLPSDRFFAERPEGSVSTLKIQRTQQEDSAVYLCASSLFGTGITQNTEAFFGQGTRLTVV.

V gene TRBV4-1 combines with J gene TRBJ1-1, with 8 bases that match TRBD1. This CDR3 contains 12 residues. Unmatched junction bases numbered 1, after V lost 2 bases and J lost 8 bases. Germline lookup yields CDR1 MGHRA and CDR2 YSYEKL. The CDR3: CASSQPGGEAFF. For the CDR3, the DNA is TGCGCCAGCAGCCAACCAGGGGGCGAAGCTTTCTTT.

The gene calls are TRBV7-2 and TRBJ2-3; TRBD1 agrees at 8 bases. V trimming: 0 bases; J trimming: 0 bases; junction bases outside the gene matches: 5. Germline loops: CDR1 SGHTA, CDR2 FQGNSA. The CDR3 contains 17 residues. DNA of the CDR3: TGTGCCAGCAGCTTAGCCAGGGGGCGGGGAAGCACAGATACGCAGTATTTT. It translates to CASSLARGRGSTDTQYF.

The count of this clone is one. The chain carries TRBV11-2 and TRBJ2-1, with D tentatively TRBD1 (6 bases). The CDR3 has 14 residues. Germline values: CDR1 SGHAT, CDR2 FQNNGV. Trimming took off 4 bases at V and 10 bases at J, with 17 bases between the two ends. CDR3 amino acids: CASSSIQGTREQFF. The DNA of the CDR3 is TGTGCCAGCAGCTCAATACAGGGTACTCGGGAGCAGTTCTTC.

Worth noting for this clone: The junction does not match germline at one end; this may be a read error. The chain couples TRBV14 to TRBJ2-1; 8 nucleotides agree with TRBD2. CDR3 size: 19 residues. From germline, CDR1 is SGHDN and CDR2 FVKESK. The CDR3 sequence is CAGSQKGSGNPYSYNEQFF. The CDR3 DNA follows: TGTGCCGGCAGCCAAAAGGGTAGCGGGAACCCCTACTCCTACAATGAGCAGTTCTTC. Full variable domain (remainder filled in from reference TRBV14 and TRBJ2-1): EAGVTQFPSHSVIEKGQTVTLRCDPISGHDNLYWYRRVMGKEIKFLLHFVKESKQDESGMPNNRFLAERTGGTYSTLKVQPAELEDSGVYFCAGSQKGSGNPYSYNEQFFGPGTRLTVL.

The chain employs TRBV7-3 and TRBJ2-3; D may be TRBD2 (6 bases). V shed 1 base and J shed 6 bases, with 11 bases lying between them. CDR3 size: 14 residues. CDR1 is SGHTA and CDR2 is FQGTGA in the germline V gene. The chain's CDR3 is CASSLSPSGDTQYF. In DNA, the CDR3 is TGTGCCAGCAGCTTAAGTCCCAGCGGGGATACGCAGTATTTT.

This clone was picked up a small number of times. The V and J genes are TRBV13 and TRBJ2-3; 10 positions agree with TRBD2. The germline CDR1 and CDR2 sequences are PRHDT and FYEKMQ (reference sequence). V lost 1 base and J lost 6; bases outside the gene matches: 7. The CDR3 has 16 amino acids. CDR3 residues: CASSLAASGSTDTQYF. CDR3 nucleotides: TGTGCCAGCAGCTTAGCGGCTAGCGGGAGTACGGATACGCAGTATTTT.

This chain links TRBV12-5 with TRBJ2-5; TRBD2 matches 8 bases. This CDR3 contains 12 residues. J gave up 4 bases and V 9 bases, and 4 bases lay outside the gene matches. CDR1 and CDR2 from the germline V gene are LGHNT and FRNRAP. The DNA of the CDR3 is TGTGCTAGAACCGGGAGGGGAGAGACCCAGTACTTC. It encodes CARTGRGETQYF.

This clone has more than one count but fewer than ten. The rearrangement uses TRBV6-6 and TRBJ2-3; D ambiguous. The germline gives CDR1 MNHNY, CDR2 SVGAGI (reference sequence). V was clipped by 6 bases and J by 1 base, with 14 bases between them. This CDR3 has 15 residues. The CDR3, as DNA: TGTGCCAGCAGCCTACCCCAACTTGGCACAGATACGCAGTATTTT. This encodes CASSLPQLGTDTQYF.

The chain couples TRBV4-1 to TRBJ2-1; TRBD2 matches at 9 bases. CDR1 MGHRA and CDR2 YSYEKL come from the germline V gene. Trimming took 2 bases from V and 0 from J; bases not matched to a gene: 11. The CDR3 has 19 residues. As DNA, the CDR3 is TGCGCCAGCAGCCAATCGGGCGGGAGGGCTCTAAGCTCCTACAATGAGCAGTTCTTC. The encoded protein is CASSQSGGRALSSYNEQFF.

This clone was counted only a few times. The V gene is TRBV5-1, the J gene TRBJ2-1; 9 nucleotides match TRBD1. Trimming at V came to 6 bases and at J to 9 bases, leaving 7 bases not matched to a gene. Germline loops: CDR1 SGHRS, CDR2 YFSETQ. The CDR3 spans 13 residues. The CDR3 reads CASNPGQGGEQFF. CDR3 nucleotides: TGCGCCAGCAACCCGGGACAGGGAGGTGAGCAGTTCTTC.

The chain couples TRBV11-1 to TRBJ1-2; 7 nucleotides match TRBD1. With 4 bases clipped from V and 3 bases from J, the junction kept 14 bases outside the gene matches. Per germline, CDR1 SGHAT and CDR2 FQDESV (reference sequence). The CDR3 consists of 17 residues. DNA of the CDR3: TGTGCCAGCAGCTCCACCAGGGACCGGGACAGTGACTATGGCTACACCTTC. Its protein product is CASSSTRDRDSDYGYTF.

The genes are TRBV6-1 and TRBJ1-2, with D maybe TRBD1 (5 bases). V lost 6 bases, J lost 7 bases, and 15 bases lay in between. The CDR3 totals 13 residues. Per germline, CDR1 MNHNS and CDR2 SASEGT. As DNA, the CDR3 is TGTGCCAGCAGCGCAAGACAGACTGGTGGCTACACCTTC. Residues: CASSARQTGGYTF.

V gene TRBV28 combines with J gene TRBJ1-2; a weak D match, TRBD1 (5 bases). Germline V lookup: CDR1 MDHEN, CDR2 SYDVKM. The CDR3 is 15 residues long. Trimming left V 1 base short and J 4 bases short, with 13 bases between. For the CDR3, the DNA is TGTGCCAGCAGTTTATATGGGGGACTTACCTATGGCTACACCTTC. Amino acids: CASSLYGGLTYGYTF.

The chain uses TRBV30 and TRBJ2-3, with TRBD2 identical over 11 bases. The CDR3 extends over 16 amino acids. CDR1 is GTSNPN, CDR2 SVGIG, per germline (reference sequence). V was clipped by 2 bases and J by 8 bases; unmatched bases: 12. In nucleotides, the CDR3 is TGTGCCTGGAGTTCCCAATTAGCGGGGGGGGGAGGTACGCAGTATTTT. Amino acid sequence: CAWSSQLAGGGGTQYF.

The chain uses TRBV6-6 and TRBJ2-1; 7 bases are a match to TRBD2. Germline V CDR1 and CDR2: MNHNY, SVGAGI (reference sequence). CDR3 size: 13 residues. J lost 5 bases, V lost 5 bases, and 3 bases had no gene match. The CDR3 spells CASSRTSDNEQFF. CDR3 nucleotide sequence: TGTGCCAGCAGTCGAACTAGCGACAATGAGCAGTTCTTC.

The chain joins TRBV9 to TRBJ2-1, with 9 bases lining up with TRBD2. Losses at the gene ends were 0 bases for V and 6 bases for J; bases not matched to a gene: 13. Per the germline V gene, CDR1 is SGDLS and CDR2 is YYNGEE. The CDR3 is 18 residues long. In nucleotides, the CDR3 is TGTGCCAGCAGCGTAGCCTCCTTTAGCGGGAGCTCCGGCAATGAGCAGTTCTTC. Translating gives CASSVASFSGSSGNEQFF.